A selection of T cell receptor beta chains follows, all from one sample in a study of molecular identifiers for immune sequencing clone quantification. Each CDR3 protein is one row after TCRdb ran MiXCR on the PCR reads. The sample lists about 640,000 distinct CDR3 sequences; around 20% were seen once. Specimen: naive CD8+ T cells from blood, with Jurkat cell RNA spiked in. The receptors stem from a human donor in good health. Some libraries in this study had Jurkat cell RNA spiked in. The CDR3 runs from the conserved cysteine through the conserved F or W. Each record gives: J gene, V gene, D gene, clone size, CDR3 DNA, CDR3 protein. The D gene is left open where the match is weak. Expanded clones get a size class; other rows say once, few or many, or leave the size out.

TRBJ2-1 | TRBV11-2 | TRBD2 | many | TGTGCCAGCAGCCTTATAGGAGCGGGGGGGCGAAGTGAGCAGTTCTTC | CASSLIGAGGRSEQFF
TRBJ1-4 | TRBV4-3 | . | many | TGCGCCAGCAGCCAACTTAATCCCGGTGAAAAACTGTTTTTT | CASSQLNPGEKLFF
TRBJ2-7 | TRBV29-1 | . | many | TGCAGCGTTGAAGTCGCACACTACGAGCAGTACTTC | CSVEVAHYEQYF
TRBJ2-2 | TRBV3-1 | . | many | TGTGCCAGCAGCCAAGATTGGTTTAGGGCCGCCTTTATGACCGGGGAGCTGTTTTTT | CASSQDWFRAAFMTGELFF
TRBJ1-1 | TRBV7-9 | . | many | TGTGCCAGCAGCTCGAGTGGGCTGACAGGCCCAGACCTTAACACTGATGTAGCTTTCTTT | CASSSSGLTGPDLNTDVAFF
TRBJ2-7 | TRBV4-3 | . | few | TGCGCCAGCAGCCAAGATTGGGGCCAAAGCTACGAGCAGTACTTC | CASSQDWGQSYEQYF
TRBJ2-7 | TRBV7-6 | . | . | TGTGCCAGCAGCTTTAATATTCCGGGGGAACCCTCCTACGAGCAGTACTTC | CASSFNIPGEPSYEQYF
TRBJ2-7 | TRBV9 | . | . | TGTGCCGGCAGCGTGAGCGGAACTAACGCGGGTTACGAGCAGTACTTC | CAGSVSGTNAGYEQYF
TRBJ1-4 | TRBV29-1 | . | many | TGCAGCGTTGAAGCGCCGTTCGCCGAAAAACTGTTTTTT | CSVEAPFAEKLFF
TRBJ2-3 | TRBV27 | TRBD2 | many | TGTGCCAGCAGTTTAGGCCTAGCGGGAGGGCCAGGAGATACGCAGTATTTT | CASSLGLAGGPGDTQYF
TRBJ2-1 | TRBV11-3 | . | few | TGTGCCAGCAGCTCAGACGGGGGACTTTACAATGAGCAGTTCTTC | CASSSDGGLYNEQFF
TRBJ2-7 | TRBV5-1 | . | many | TGCGCCAGCAGCGGGGGGGGCTTTTCCTACGAGCAGTACTTC | CASSGGGFSYEQYF
TRBJ2-5 | TRBV29-1 | . | many | TGCAGCGCCATCTCAGAGACCCAGTACTTC | CSAISETQYF
TRBJ1-1 | TRBV4-3 | . | many | TGCGCCAGCAGCCAAGATTCAGGGAACACTGAAGCTTTCTTT | CASSQDSGNTEAFF
TRBJ2-1 | TRBV30 | . | many | TGTGCCTGCCATTTTGGCGGGGCCGGGAATGAGCAGTTCTTC | CACHFGGAGNEQFF
TRBJ2-1 | TRBV27 | . | few | TGTGCCAGCAGTTTACAGGGGCTTGTCAATGAGCAGTTCTTC | CASSLQGLVNEQFF
TRBJ2-5 | TRBV12-3/TRBV12-4 | TRBD2 | many | TGTGCCAGCAGTTTTTCAACTAGCGGGGAAGAGACCCAGTACTTC | CASSFSTSGEETQYF
TRBJ2-5 | TRBV4-3 | TRBD2 | . | TGCGCCAGCAGCCAAACCGGGACTAGCGGTTTGGAGACCCAGTACTTC | CASSQTGTSGLETQYF
TRBJ1-3 | TRBV6-1 | . | . | TGTGCCAGCAGTGAAGGGGACATGAGAAACACCATATATTTT | CASSEGDMRNTIYF
TRBJ1-6 | TRBV5-5 | TRBD1 | few | TGTGCCAGCAGCCCAGAGGACAGGGTCAATTCACCCCTCCACTTT | CASSPEDRVNSPLHF
TRBJ2-3 | TRBV28 | . | many | TGTGCCAGCAGCCTCCGAGGAGGTGTGACAGCCGACACAGATACGCAGTATTTT | CASSLRGGVTADTDTQYF
TRBJ1-6 | TRBV12-3/TRBV12-4 | TRBD1 | . | TGTGCCAGCAGTTTAGGGACAGGGTATTCACCCCTCCGCTTT | CASSLGTGYSPLRF
TRBJ2-7 | TRBV4-3 | TRBD1 | . | TGCGCCAGCAGCCAAGAACTGACCGCCGGGACAGGGGGCACCTACGAGCAGTACTTC | CASSQELTAGTGGTYEQYF
TRBJ2-7 | TRBV5-5 | . | many | TGTGCCAGCAGCTTGGAGACAGAGTACTCCTACGAGCAGTACTTC | CASSLETEYSYEQYF
TRBJ2-2 | TRBV5-1 | TRBD2 | many | TGCGCCAGCAGCTTGGCCGTTGGAGAAGGCCTAGCGGGAGAGATAATAAACACCGGGGAGCTGTTTTTT | CASSLAVGEGLAGEIINTGELFF
TRBJ1-1 | TRBV11-2 | . | few | TGTGCCAGCAGCACCAGTCTCGGGAACACTGAAGCTTTCTTT | CASSTSLGNTEAFF
TRBJ2-5 | TRBV28 | TRBD2 | few | TGTGCCAGCAGTTTAGGCTGGGAGCGGGGGACCGTCGGGGAGACCCAGTACTTC | CASSLGWERGTVGETQYF
TRBJ1-1 | TRBV7-9 | TRBD1 | few | TGTGCCAGCAGCTTCCGGGACAGGGCGTTGGCTGAAGCTTTCTTT | CASSFRDRALAEAFF
TRBJ1-3 | TRBV30 | TRBD1 | many | TGTGCCTGGAGAGCCGGGACAGGGCTTGGAAACACCATATATTTT | CAWRAGTGLGNTIYF
TRBJ2-3 | TRBV7-3 | TRBD2 | . | TGTGCCAGCAGCCCCCTAGCGGGAGTATTAGATACGCAGTATTTT | CASSPLAGVLDTQYF
TRBJ2-5 | TRBV5-1 | . | many | TGCGCCAGCAGCTTAGTTCAGGCGAAACTACAAGAGACCCAGTACTTC | CASSLVQAKLQETQYF
TRBJ1-1 | TRBV6-2/TRBV6-3 | . | many | TGTGCCAGCAGCCCCAATTTTATGGACACTGAAGCTTTCTTT | CASSPNFMDTEAFF
TRBJ2-7 | TRBV19 | TRBD2 | many | TGTGCCAGTAGCATAGCGGGAGGGCACTCCTACGAGCAGTACTTC | CASSIAGGHSYEQYF
TRBJ2-7 | TRBV7-6 | . | . | TGTGCCAGCAGCTTAGCGGGGTGCGAGCAGTACTTC | CASSLAGCEQYF
TRBJ2-7 | TRBV7-6 | . | . | TGTGCCGGCAGTAGGGACACGTCCTACGAGCAGTACTTC | CAGSRDTSYEQYF
TRBJ1-5 | TRBV24-1 | TRBD1 | many | TGTGCCACCAGCCCAGGGGGGGGAAGCAATCAGCCCCAGCATTTT | CATSPGGGSNQPQHF
TRBJ2-2 | TRBV21-1 | . | few | TGTGCCAGCACCATCGCTGGACAGGGGAGGCCTCCATCGAACACCGGGGAGCTGTTTTTT | CASTIAGQGRPPSNTGELFF
TRBJ2-7 | TRBV14 | . | many | TGTGCCAGCAGCCAAGTTACGGTCGGGGAGCAGTACTTC | CASSQVTVGEQYF
TRBJ1-4 | TRBV5-1 | TRBD1 | . | TGCGCCAGCAGCTTGGAGTCCAGGGGGAACGAAAAACTGTTTTTT | CASSLESRGNEKLFF
TRBJ2-3 | TRBV19 | TRBD2 | few | TGTGCCAGTAGTCCAAGGACTAGCTTGGGCACAGATACGCAGTATTTT | CASSPRTSLGTDTQYF
TRBJ1-1 | TRBV5-4 | . | many | TGTGCCAGCAGCTTGGGATGGCGACAGGTCAATGAAGCTTTCTTT | CASSLGWRQVNEAFF
TRBJ2-3 | TRBV11-2 | . | many | TGTGCCAGCAGCTTAGTCAGCACAGATACGCAGTATTTT | CASSLVSTDTQYF
TRBJ1-3 | TRBV10-3 | . | . | TGTGCCATCAGTGAGTTGGACATGAGCTCTGGAAACACCATATATTTT | CAISELDMSSGNTIYF
TRBJ2-7 | TRBV19 | . | . | TGTGCCAGTAGTATTAGACTTTTCTACGAGCAGTACTTC | CASSIRLFYEQYF
TRBJ2-3 | TRBV5-4 | . | many | TGTGCCAGCAGCTGGCTAGAGAACACAGATACGCAGTATTTT | CASSWLENTDTQYF
TRBJ2-7 | TRBV13 | . | few | TGTGCCAGCAGCGCGGGACGGAACTCCTACGAGCAGTACTTC | CASSAGRNSYEQYF
TRBJ2-7 | TRBV4-1 | . | many | TGCGCCAGCAGCCAAGCTAAGTTCCTCGGGGACGAGCAGTACTTC | CASSQAKFLGDEQYF
TRBJ2-7 | TRBV7-9 | . | many | TGTGCCAGCAGCTTACTCAGTTACGCTACGGACGAGCAGTACTTC | CASSLLSYATDEQYF
TRBJ2-7 | TRBV28 | TRBD2 | many | TGTGCCAGCAGTTCCACCCGACTAGCGGGACACTCCTACGAGCAGTACTTC | CASSSTRLAGHSYEQYF
TRBJ2-2 | TRBV2 | TRBD2 | many | TGTGCCAGCAGTGAAACGGCTACTAGCGGGAACACCGGGGAGCTGTTTTTT | CASSETATSGNTGELFF
TRBJ2-7 | TRBV18 | TRBD1 | . | TGTGCCGTACGACAGGGGGGCGAGCAGTACTTC | CAVRQGGEQYF
TRBJ2-7 | TRBV7-9 | . | . | TGTGCCAGCAGCTTAGCGGGCTCCGACTACGAGCAGTACTTC | CASSLAGSDYEQYF
TRBJ2-7 | TRBV13 | TRBD1 | . | TGTGCCAGCGGCTCCAATGACAGGGGGCGGTACGAGCAGTACTTC | CASGSNDRGRYEQYF
TRBJ2-1 | TRBV11-2 | . | . | TGTGCCAGCAGCCCCCCTCTCGGGGGCGCGTACAATGAGCAGTTCTTC | CASSPPLGGAYNEQFF